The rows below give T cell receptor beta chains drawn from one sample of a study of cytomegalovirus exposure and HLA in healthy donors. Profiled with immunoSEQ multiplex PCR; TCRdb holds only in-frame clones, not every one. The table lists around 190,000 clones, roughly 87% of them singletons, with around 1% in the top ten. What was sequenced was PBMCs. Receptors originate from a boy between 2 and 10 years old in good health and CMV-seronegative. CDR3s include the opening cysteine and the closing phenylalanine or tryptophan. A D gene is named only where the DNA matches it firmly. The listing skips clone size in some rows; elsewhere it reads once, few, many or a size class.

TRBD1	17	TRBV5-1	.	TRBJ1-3	CASSPQGAANSGNTIYF	TGCGCCAGCAGCCCTCAGGGGGCAGCTAACTCTGGAAACACCATATATTTT
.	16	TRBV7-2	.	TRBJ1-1	CASSQRQFEMNTEAFF	TGTGCCAGCAGCCAGCGACAGTTTGAGATGAACACTGAAGCTTTCTTT
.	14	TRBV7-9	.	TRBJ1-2	CASSLVGITDGYTF	TGTGCCAGCAGCTTAGTAGGAATCACAGATGGCTACACCTTC
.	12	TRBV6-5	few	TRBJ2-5	CASSIRGETQYF	TGTGCCAGCAGTATCAGGGGAGAGACCCAGTACTTC
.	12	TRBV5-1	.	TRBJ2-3	CASSLETDTQYF	TGCGCCAGCAGCTTAGAGACAGATACGCAGTATTTT
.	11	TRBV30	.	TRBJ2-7	CAWTPGEKQYF	TGTGCCTGGACCCCAGGGGAGAAGCAGTACTTC
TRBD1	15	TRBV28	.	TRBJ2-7	CASSPEDRVEYEQYF	TGTGCCAGCAGTCCCGAGGACAGGGTGGAGTACGAGCAGTACTTC
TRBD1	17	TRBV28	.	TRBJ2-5	CASSFGRGQGRGETQYF	TGTGCCAGCAGTTTTGGCCGTGGACAGGGAAGGGGAGAGACCCAGTACTTC
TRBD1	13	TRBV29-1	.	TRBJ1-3	CSAGQGWGNTIYF	TGCAGCGCGGGACAGGGGTGGGGAAACACCATATATTTT
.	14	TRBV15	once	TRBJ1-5	CATSAQGSNQPQHF	TGTGCCACCAGCGCCCAGGGTAGCAATCAGCCCCAGCATTTT
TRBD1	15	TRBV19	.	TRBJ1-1	CASSTGQGGGTEAFF	TGTGCCAGTAGTACGGGACAGGGAGGGGGCACTGAAGCTTTCTTT
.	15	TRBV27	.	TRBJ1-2	CASSPIQNPNYGYTF	TGTGCCAGCAGCCCGATACAGAATCCTAACTATGGCTACACCTTC
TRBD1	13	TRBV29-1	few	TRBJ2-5	CSAQTGGRETQYF	TGCAGCGCTCAGACAGGGGGCAGGGAGACCCAGTACTTC
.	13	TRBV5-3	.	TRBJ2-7	CARSLASDYEQYF	TGTGCCAGAAGCTTGGCTAGCGACTACGAGCAGTACTTC
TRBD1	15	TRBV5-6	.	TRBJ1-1	CASSGKGALNTEAFF	TGTGCCAGCAGTGGGAAGGGGGCCTTAAACACTGAAGCTTTCTTT
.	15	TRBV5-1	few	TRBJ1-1	CASSLGNRDDTEAFF	TGCGCCAGCAGCTTAGGTAACAGGGACGACACTGAAGCTTTCTTT
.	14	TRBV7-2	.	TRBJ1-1	CASSLSGLNTEAFF	TGTGCCAGCAGCTTATCAGGGCTGAACACTGAAGCTTTCTTT
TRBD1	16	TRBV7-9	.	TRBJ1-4	CASSFQTGTGNEKLFF	TGTGCCAGCAGCTTTCAAACCGGGACAGGGAATGAAAAACTGTTTTTT
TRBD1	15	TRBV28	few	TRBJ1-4	CASSLGTGGNEKLFF	TGTGCCAGCAGTTTGGGGACAGGGGGCAATGAAAAACTGTTTTTT
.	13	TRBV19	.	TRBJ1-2	CASSLEKYLSHTF	TGTGCCAGTAGTTTGGAGAAATACCTAAGCCACACCTTC
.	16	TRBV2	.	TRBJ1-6	CASSEGGQASNSPLHF	TGTGCCAGCAGTGAAGGGGGGCAGGCGTCAAATTCACCCCTCCACTTT
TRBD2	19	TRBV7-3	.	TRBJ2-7	CASRSRAPGLAGFTYEQYF	TGTGCCAGCAGGTCACGAGCCCCGGGACTAGCGGGATTCACCTACGAGCAGTACTTC
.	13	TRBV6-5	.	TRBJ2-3	CASSGASELPQYF	TGTGCCAGCAGTGGAGCATCAGAGCTCCCGCAGTATTTT
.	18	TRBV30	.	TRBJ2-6	CAWSVGVGLNSGANVLTF	TGTGCCTGGAGTGTGGGAGTTGGGCTCAATTCTGGGGCCAACGTCCTGACTTTC
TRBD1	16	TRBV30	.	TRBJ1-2	CAWSAGTGPLVYGYTF	TGTGCCTGGAGTGCCGGGACAGGCCCTCTGGTCTATGGCTACACCTTC
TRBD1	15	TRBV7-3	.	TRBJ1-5	CASSPDRAPNQPQHF	TGTGCCAGCAGTCCAGACAGGGCCCCTAATCAGCCCCAGCATTTT
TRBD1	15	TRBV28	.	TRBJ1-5	CASSFFDRDVRPQHF	TGTGCCAGCAGTTTTTTTGACAGGGATGTCAGGCCCCAGCATTTT
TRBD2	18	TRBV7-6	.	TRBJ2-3	CASSSLTSGGAVTDTQYF	TGTGCCAGCAGCTCCCTGACTAGCGGGGGGGCAGTCACAGATACGCAGTATTTT
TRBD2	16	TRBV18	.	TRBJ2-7	CASSPQTSGGSDEQYF	TGTGCCAGCTCACCTCAGACTAGCGGGGGTTCGGACGAGCAGTACTTC
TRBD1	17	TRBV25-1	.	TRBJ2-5	CASWGPTGGGYQETQYF	TGTGCCAGCTGGGGCCCCACAGGGGGTGGGTACCAAGAGACCCAGTACTTC
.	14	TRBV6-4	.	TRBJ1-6	CASSRDPSNSPLHF	TGTGCCAGCAGTAGAGATCCAAGCAATTCACCCCTCCACTTT
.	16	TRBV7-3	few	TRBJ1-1	CASSLKGVRVNTEAFF	TGTGCCAGCAGCTTAAAGGGGGTGAGGGTAAACACTGAAGCTTTCTTT